Listed below are T cell receptor beta chains from one sample, sequenced in a study of blood T cell repertoires in COVID-19. Data came from immunoSEQ multiplex PCR; TCRdb stores just in-frame clones and leaves some out. The profile shows approximately 200,000 clones, about 86% of them singletons. Source material: peripheral blood. The receptors originated from a woman aged 45-65 years with acute or convalescent COVID-19. CDR3s include the opening cysteine and the closing phenylalanine or tryptophan. The D gene is left open where the match is weak. Some rows mark clone size as missing; the rest say once, few, many or name a class of expanded clone.

D: .
J: TRBJ2-3
V: TRBV5-6
size: .
CDR3: CASSLFRRNQKDTQYF
DNA: TGTGCCAGCAGCTTGTTTCGGAGAAACCAGAAAGATACGCAGTATTTT

D: .
J: TRBJ2-7
V: TRBV4-3
size: .
CDR3: CASSQNFLISSYEQYF
DNA: TGCGCCAGCAGCCAAAATTTTCTGATTAGCTCCTACGAGCAGTACTTC

D: TRBD2
J: TRBJ2-7
V: TRBV5-4
size: .
CDR3: CASSSRTSGRDEQYF
DNA: TGTGCCAGCAGCTCCCGGACTAGCGGGAGAGACGAGCAGTACTTC

D: .
J: TRBJ1-2
V: TRBV7-2
size: .
CDR3: CASSLEEWTNYGYTF
DNA: TGTGCCAGCAGCTTAGAGGAGTGGACTAACTATGGCTACACCTTC

D: TRBD1
J: TRBJ1-2
V: TRBV24-1
size: .
CDR3: CATSDSTGTGPYGYTF
DNA: TGTGCCACCAGTGACTCGACCGGGACAGGGCCCTATGGCTACACCTTC

D: .
J: TRBJ2-2
V: TRBV27
size: few
CDR3: CASSLTSSPGRPGELFF
DNA: TGTGCCAGCAGTTTAACATCTTCTCCAGGGCGGCCCGGGGAGCTGTTTTTT

D: TRBD1
J: TRBJ1-2
V: TRBV7-9
size: .
CDR3: CASSLQGENGYTF
DNA: TGTGCCAGCAGCTTACAGGGGGAAAATGGCTACACCTTC

D: TRBD1
J: TRBJ1-1
V: TRBV7-9
size: .
CDR3: CASSFSTGSDTEAFF
DNA: TGTGCCAGCAGCTTCTCGACAGGGAGCGACACTGAAGCTTTCTTT

D: .
J: TRBJ2-1
V: TRBV6-5
size: .
CDR3: CASSTDRHDEQFF
DNA: TGTGCCAGCAGTACAGACCGGCATGATGAGCAGTTCTTC

D: .
J: TRBJ2-7
V: TRBV3-1/TRBV3-2
size: .
CDR3: CASSHDGSSYEQYF
DNA: TGTGCCAGCAGCCATGACGGGAGCTCCTACGAGCAGTACTTC

D: TRBD2
J: TRBJ2-2
V: TRBV2
size: .
CDR3: CASRDGTSGATGELFF
DNA: TGTGCCAGCAGAGATGGGACTAGCGGGGCCACCGGGGAGCTGTTTTTT

D: .
J: TRBJ2-3
V: TRBV11-3
size: .
CDR3: CASSLGTAVTDTQYF
DNA: TGTGCCAGCAGCTTAGGGACAGCCGTCACAGATACGCAGTATTTT

D: .
J: TRBJ2-1
V: TRBV7-9
size: .
CDR3: CASTKGQGLYNEQFF
DNA: TGTGCCAGCACCAAGGGGCAGGGGCTTTACAATGAGCAGTTCTTC

D: .
J: TRBJ1-6
V: TRBV14
size: .
CDR3: CASSRRRGGTYNSPLHF
DNA: TGTGCCAGCAGCCGGCGAAGGGGTGGCACCTATAATTCACCCCTCCACTTT

D: TRBD1
J: TRBJ2-5
V: TRBV19
size: .
CDR3: CASSTQGASETQYF
DNA: TGTGCCAGTAGTACGCAGGGGGCGTCTGAGACCCAGTACTTC

D: TRBD2
J: TRBJ2-7
V: TRBV18
size: .
CDR3: CASSLAGDSYEQYF
DNA: TGTGCCAGCTCACTAGCGGGGGATTCCTACGAGCAGTACTTC

D: .
J: TRBJ1-2
V: TRBV3-1/TRBV3-2
size: .
CDR3: CASSQCHGCRYGYTF
DNA: TGTGCCAGCAGCCAATGTCACGGTTGTCGGTATGGCTACACCTTC

D: .
J: TRBJ1-3
V: TRBV19
size: .
CDR3: CASSTLRQELNTIYF
DNA: TGTGCCAGTAGTACCTTGCGACAGGAGCTAAACACCATATATTTT

D: .
J: TRBJ2-5
V: TRBV6-5
size: .
CDR3: CASSYGPVGGQETQYF
DNA: TGTGCCAGCAGTTACGGGCCGGTGGGGGGCCAAGAGACCCAGTACTTC

D: .
J: TRBJ1-1
V: TRBV3-1/TRBV3-2
size: .
CDR3: CASSPTGGADTEAFF
DNA: TGTGCCAGCAGCCCGACGGGGGGTGCGGACACTGAAGCTTTCTTT

D: .
J: TRBJ1-1
V: TRBV7-3
size: few
CDR3: CASSEREDEAFF
DNA: TGTGCCAGCAGCGAGAGGGAGGATGAAGCTTTCTTT

D: .
J: TRBJ1-2
V: TRBV18
size: .
CDR3: CASSPDRSYGYTF
DNA: TGTGCCAGCTCACCCGACAGGAGCTATGGCTACACCTTC

D: TRBD1
J: TRBJ1-6
V: TRBV5-1
size: .
CDR3: CASSSGQGNSPLHF
DNA: TGCGCCAGCAGCTCGGGACAGGGTAATTCACCCCTCCACTTT

D: TRBD2
J: TRBJ2-3
V: TRBV9
size: once
CDR3: CASSGSGGPYTDTQYF
DNA: TGTGCCAGCAGCGGTAGCGGGGGCCCATACACAGATACGCAGTATTTT

D: TRBD1
J: TRBJ2-7
V: TRBV9
size: few
CDR3: CASSPRDRALGEQYF
DNA: TGTGCCAGCAGCCCCCGGGACAGGGCTTTGGGTGAGCAGTACTTC

D: TRBD1
J: TRBJ2-7
V: TRBV18
size: .
CDR3: CASSQDRDSYEQYF
DNA: TGTGCCAGCTCCCAGGACAGGGACTCCTACGAGCAGTACTTC

D: .
J: TRBJ1-1
V: TRBV25-1
size: .
CDR3: CASSEYRRGGEAFF
DNA: TGTGCCAGCAGTGAATACCGCCGAGGGGGAGAAGCTTTCTTT

D: TRBD2
J: TRBJ2-1
V: TRBV7-8
size: .
CDR3: CASSSTSGRGNEQFF
DNA: TGTGCCAGCAGCTCGACTAGCGGGAGGGGTAATGAGCAGTTCTTC

D: .
J: TRBJ1-2
V: TRBV19
size: .
CDR3: CASSPHRDSYGYTF
DNA: TGTGCCAGTAGTCCCCACCGGGATTCCTATGGCTACACCTTC

D: .
J: TRBJ1-2
V: TRBV18
size: .
CDR3: CASSPLSRVRVNYGYTF
DNA: TGTGCCAGCTCACCACTCTCCAGGGTACGTGTCAACTATGGCTACACCTTC

D: .
J: TRBJ1-1
V: TRBV4-3
size: .
CDR3: CASSEGSVNTEAFF
DNA: TGCGCCAGCAGCGAGGGCTCGGTGAACACTGAAGCTTTCTTT

D: .
J: TRBJ2-7
V: TRBV7-3
size: .
CDR3: CASRSEGSEQYF
DNA: TGTGCCAGCAGGTCCGAAGGGAGCGAGCAGTACTTC

D: .
J: TRBJ1-1
V: TRBV29-1
size: .
CDR3: CSVRGLNTEAFF
DNA: TGCAGCGTCAGAGGGTTGAACACTGAAGCTTTCTTT

D: .
J: TRBJ1-6
V: TRBV5-4
size: few
CDR3: CASTDRRNSPLHF
DNA: TGTGCCAGCACAGACAGGAGGAATTCACCCCTCCACTTT

D: .
J: TRBJ2-7
V: TRBV11-3
size: .
CDR3: CASSLGIDSEQYF
DNA: TGTGCCAGCAGCTTAGGGATCGACTCCGAGCAGTACTTC

D: .
J: TRBJ2-5
V: TRBV7-2
size: .
CDR3: CASSSRDNQETQYF
DNA: TGTGCCAGCAGCTCCCGGGACAATCAAGAGACCCAGTACTTC

D: .
J: TRBJ1-6
V: TRBV12-3/TRBV12-4
size: few
CDR3: CASSLAEGSPLHF
DNA: TGTGCCAGCAGTTTAGCGGAGGGATCACCCCTCCACTTT

D: .
J: TRBJ1-5
V: TRBV19
size: .
CDR3: CASSIRQANQPQHF
DNA: TGTGCCAGTAGTATCCGGCAGGCCAATCAGCCCCAGCATTTT

D: .
J: TRBJ2-3
V: TRBV5-4
size: .
CDR3: CASSFGGPKSDTQYF
DNA: TGTGCCAGCAGCTTCGGGGGGCCGAAGTCAGATACGCAGTATTTT

D: .
J: TRBJ1-1
V: TRBV18
size: .
CDR3: CASSPSRGDTEAFF
DNA: TGTGCCAGCTCACCTTCGCGGGGCGACACTGAAGCTTTCTTT

D: .
J: TRBJ2-7
V: TRBV27
size: .
CDR3: CASSFNYEQYF
DNA: TGTGCCAGCAGTTTTAACTACGAGCAGTACTTC

D: .
J: TRBJ2-7
V: TRBV6-5
size: .
CDR3: CASSYSTATEQYF
DNA: TGTGCCAGCAGTTACTCGACAGCGACCGAGCAGTACTTC